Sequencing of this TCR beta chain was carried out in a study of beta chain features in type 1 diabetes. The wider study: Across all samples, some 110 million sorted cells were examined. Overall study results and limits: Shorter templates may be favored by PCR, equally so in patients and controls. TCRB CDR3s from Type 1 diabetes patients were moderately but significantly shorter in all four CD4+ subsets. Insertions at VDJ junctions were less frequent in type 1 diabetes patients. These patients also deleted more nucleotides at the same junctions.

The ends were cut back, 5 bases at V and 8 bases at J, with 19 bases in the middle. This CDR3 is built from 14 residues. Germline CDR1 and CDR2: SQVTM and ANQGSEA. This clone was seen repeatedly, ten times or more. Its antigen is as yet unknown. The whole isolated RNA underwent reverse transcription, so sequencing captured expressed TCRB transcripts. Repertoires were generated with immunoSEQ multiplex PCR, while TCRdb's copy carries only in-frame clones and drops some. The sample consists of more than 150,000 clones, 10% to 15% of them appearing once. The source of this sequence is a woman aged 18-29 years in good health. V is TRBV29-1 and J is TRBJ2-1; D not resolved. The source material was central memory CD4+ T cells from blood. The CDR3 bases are TGCAGCGTTTCGTTGAGCGCCATCGCCGATGAGCAGTTCTTC. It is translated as CSVSLSAIADEQFF.